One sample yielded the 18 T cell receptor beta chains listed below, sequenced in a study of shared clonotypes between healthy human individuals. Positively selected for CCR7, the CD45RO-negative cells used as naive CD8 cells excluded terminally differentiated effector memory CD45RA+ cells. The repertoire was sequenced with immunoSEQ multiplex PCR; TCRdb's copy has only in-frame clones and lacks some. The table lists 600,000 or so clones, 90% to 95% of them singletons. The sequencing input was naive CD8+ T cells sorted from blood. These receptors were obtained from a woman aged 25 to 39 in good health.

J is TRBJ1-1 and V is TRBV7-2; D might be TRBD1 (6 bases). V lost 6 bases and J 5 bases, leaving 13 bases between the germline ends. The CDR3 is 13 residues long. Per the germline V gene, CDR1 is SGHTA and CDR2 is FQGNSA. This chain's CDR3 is CASSWTAGTEAFF. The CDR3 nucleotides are TGTGCCAGCAGTTGGACAGCTGGGACTGAAGCTTTCTTT.

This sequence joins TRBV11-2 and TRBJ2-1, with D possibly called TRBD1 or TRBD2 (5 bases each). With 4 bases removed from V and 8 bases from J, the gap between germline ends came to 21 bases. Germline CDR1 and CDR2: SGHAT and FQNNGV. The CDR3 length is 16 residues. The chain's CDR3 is CASSYSVGLGEHEQFF. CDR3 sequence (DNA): TGTGCCAGCAGCTATAGCGTTGGGTTGGGGGAACATGAGCAGTTCTTC.

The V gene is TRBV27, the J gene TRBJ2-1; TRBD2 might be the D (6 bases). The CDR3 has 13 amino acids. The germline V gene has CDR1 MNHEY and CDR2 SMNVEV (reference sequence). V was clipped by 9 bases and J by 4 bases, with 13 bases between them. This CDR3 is CASSRESYNEQFF. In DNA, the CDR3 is TGTGCCAGTTCTCGGGAGTCGTACAATGAGCAGTTCTTC.

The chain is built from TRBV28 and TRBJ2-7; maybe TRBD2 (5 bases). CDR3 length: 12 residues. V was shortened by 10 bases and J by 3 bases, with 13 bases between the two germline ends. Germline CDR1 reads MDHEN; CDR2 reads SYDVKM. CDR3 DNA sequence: TGTGCCACCTCTGAGGCGGGCTACGAGCAGTACTTC. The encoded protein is CATSEAGYEQYF.

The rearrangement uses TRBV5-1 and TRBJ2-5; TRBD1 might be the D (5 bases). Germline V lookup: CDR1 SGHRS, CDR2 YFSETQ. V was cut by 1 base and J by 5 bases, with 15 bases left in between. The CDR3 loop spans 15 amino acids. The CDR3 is CASSLWGDGGETQYF. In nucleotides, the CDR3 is TGCGCCAGCAGCTTGTGGGGCGACGGCGGTGAGACCCAGTACTTC. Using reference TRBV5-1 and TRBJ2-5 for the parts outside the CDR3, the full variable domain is KAGVTQTPRYLIKTRGQQVTLSCSPISGHRSVSWYQQTPGQGLQFLFEYFSETQRNKGNFPGRFSGRQFSNSRSEMNVSTLELGDSALYLCASSLWGDGGETQYFGPGTRLLVL.

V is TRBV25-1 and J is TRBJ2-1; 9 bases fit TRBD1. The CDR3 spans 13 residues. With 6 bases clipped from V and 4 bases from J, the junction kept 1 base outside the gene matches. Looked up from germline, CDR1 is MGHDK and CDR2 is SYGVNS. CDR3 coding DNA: TGTGCCAGCAGAGACAGGGGGTACAATGAGCAGTTCTTC. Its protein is CASRDRGYNEQFF.

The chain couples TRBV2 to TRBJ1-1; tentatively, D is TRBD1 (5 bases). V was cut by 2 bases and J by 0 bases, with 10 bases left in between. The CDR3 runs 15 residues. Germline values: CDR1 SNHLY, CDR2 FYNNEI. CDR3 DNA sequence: TGTGCCAGCAGTGAATGGACAACCATGAACACTGAAGCTTTCTTT. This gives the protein CASSEWTTMNTEAFF.

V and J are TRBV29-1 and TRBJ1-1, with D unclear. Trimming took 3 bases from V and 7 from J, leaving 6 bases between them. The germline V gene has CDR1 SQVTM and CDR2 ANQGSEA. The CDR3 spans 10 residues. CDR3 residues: CSVDLLEAFF. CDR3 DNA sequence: TGCAGCGTTGATTTACTTGAAGCTTTCTTT.

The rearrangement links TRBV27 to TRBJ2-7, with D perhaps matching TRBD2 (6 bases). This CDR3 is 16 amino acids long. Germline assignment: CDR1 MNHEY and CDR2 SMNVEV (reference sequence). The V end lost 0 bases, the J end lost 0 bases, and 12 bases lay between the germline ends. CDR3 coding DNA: TGTGCCAGCAGTTTATCGGGGACTTGGGCCTCCTACGAGCAGTACTTC. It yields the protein CASSLSGTWASYEQYF.

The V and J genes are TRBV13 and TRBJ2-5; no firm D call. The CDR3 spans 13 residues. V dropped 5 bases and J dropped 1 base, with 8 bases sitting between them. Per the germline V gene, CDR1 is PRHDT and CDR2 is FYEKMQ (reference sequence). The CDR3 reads CASSPEIQETQYF. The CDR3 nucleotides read TGTGCCAGCAGCCCAGAGATCCAAGAGACCCAGTACTTC.

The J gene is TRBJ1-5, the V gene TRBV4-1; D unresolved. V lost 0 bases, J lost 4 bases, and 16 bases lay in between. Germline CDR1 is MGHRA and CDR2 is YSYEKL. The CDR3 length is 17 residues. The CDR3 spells CASSQDIWTGKNQPQHF. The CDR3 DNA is TGCGCCAGCAGCCAAGATATATGGACGGGGAAAAATCAGCCCCAGCATTTT.

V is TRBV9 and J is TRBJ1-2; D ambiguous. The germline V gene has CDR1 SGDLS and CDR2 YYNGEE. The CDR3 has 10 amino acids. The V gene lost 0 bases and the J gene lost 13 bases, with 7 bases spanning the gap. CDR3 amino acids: CASSVEAVTF. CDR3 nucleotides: TGTGCCAGCAGCGTAGAAGCGGTCACCTTC.

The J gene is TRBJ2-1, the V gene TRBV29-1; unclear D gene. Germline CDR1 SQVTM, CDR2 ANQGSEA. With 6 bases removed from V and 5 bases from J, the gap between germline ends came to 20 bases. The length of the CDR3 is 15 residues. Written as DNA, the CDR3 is TGCAGCGTCTATTACACAACCATTATTAACAATGAGCAGTTCTTC. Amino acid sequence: CSVYYTTIINNEQFF.

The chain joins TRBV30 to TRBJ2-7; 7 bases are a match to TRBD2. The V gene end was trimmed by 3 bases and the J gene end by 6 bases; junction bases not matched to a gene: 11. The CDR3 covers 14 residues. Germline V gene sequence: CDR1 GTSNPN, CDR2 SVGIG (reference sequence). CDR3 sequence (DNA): TGTGCCTGGAGGTTAGCGGGTAATGTAGGCGAGCAGTACTTC. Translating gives CAWRLAGNVGEQYF.

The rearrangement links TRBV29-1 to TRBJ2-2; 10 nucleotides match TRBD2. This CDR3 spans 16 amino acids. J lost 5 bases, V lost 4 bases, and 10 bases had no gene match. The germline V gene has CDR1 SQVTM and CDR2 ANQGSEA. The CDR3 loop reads CSVVALAGDGTGELFF. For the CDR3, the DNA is TGCAGCGTTGTGGCCCTAGCGGGAGATGGGACCGGGGAGCTGTTTTTT.

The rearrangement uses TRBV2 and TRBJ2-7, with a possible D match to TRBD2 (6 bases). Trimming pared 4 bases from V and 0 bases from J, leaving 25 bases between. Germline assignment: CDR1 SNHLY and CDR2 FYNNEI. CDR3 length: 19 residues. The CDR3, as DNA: TGTGCCAGCAGTGCGGTTAGCTCAACTAGCAGCAGGAGCTCCTACGAGCAGTACTTC. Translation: CASSAVSSTSSRSSYEQYF. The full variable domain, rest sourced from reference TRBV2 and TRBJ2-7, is EPEVTQTPSHQVTQMGQEVILRCVPISNHLYFYWYRQILGQKVEFLVSFYNNEISEKSEIFDDQFSVERPDGSNFTLKIRSTKLEDSAMYFCASSAVSSTSSRSSYEQYFGPGTRLTVT.

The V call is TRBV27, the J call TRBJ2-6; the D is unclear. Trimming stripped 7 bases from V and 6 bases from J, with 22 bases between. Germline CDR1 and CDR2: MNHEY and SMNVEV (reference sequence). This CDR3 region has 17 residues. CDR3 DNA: TGTGCCAGCACAACCACACGGGCAGAAGTTGAGGCCAACGTCCTGACTTTC. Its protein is CASTTTRAEVEANVLTF. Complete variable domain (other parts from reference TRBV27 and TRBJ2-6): EAQVTQNPRYLITVTGKKLTVTCSQNMNHEYMSWYRQDPGLGLRQIYYSMNVEVTDKGDVPEGYKVSRKEKRNFPLILESPSPNQTSLYFCASTTTRAEVEANVLTFGAGSRLTVL.

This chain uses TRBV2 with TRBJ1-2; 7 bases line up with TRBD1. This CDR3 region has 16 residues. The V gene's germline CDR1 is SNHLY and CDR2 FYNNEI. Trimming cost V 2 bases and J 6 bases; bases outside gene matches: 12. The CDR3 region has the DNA TGTGCCAGCAGTGAAAGAGACAGGGCCTGGGGAGATGGCTACACCTTC. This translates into CASSERDRAWGDGYTF. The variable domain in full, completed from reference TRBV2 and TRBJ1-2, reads EPEVTQTPSHQVTQMGQEVILRCVPISNHLYFYWYRQILGQKVEFLVSFYNNEISEKSEIFDDQFSVERPDGSNFTLKIRSTKLEDSAMYFCASSERDRAWGDGYTFGSGTRLTVV.